This TCR beta chain comes out of a study of shared clonotypes between healthy human individuals. As for the study in general: Three plates were used per donor for CD4 naive, three for CD4 memory, two for CD8 naive and one for CD8 memory. General observations from the study: In contrast to clonotypes shared by all four donors, non-shared clonotypes had lower generation probabilities. What limited the represented genetic and exposure-history diversity was the small number of donors.

In the source study's methods: ImmunoSEQ only sent back junction sequences with no quality scores, so filtering was done differently. Sequenced by immunoSEQ multiplex PCR; TCRdb stores in-frame clones only, minus some. V and J calls and clone size come straight from that table; D and trimming were deduced from the DNA. This table holds about 2.4 million clones, over 85% found once. This CDR3 has 12 residues. The germline V gene has CDR1 SNHLY and CDR2 FYNNEI. Trimming shortened V by 4 bases and J by 1 base, and 4 bases separated the two germline ends. For this clone: No antigen is known for it.

This clonotype was sampled from a man between 18 and 35 years old in good health. Some clones in this sample may be carry-over from other donors' samples. This rearrangement joins TRBV2 to TRBJ1-1; D remains unclear. Material: naive CD4+ T cells from PBMCs. Stated subset: CD45RA+ positively selected. The CDR3 sequence: CASSVSNTEAFF. In DNA form, the CDR3 reads TGTGCCAGCAGTGTATCGAACACTGAAGCTTTCTTT.